Each of the 3 T cell receptor beta chains below was sequenced from the same sample in a study of blood T cell repertoires in COVID-19 (TCRdb year 2020). Library creation used the immunoSEQ multiplex PCR assay. This immuneACCESS table, as held by TCRdb, lists in-frame sequences with V and J called but not all clones. Of the missing ones, under half trace to an unresolved V gene in checked studies; the others have no known cause. The sample data list 140,000 to 150,000 clones, and 80% to 85% of these were observed just once. The ten largest make up about 7.5% of the sample. Sequencing was performed on peripheral blood. These receptors were obtained from a human donor in a cohort sampled during active COVID-19.

This clone was recorded once. The rearrangement joins TRBV28 to TRBJ2-7; weak D call: TRBD2 (5 bases). The CDR3 contains 14 residues. Trimming cost V 0 bases and J 3 bases, with 9 bases left between them. CDR1 is MDHEN, CDR2 SYDVKM, per germline. CDR3 in amino acids: CASSLWDSFYEQYF. CDR3 nucleotide sequence: TGTGCCAGCAGTTTATGGGACTCCTTCTACGAGCAGTACTTC.

The chain carries TRBV19 and TRBJ1-5; maybe TRBD1 (5 bases). The V gene's germline CDR1 is LNHDA and CDR2 SQIVND (reference sequence). V lost 6 bases and J 0 bases, leaving 24 bases between the germline ends. The CDR3 consists of 19 residues. CDR3 sequence (DNA): TGTGCCAGTAGCAGGGTCCTCCTACAATTTACGTATAGCAATCAGCCCCAGCATTTT. This translates into CASSRVLLQFTYSNQPQHF. The full variable domain, completed using reference TRBV19 and TRBJ1-5, is DGGITQSPKYLFRKEGQNVTLSCEQNLNHDAMYWYRQDPGQGLRLIYYSQIVNDFQKGDIAEGYSVSREKKESFPLTVTSAQKNPTAFYLCASSRVLLQFTYSNQPQHFGDGTRLSIL.

This clone was recorded only once. The chain links TRBV7-2 to TRBJ2-7, with TRBD1 matching 7 bases. The ends lost 4 bases at V and 7 bases at J; junction bases unmatched: 13. The CDR3 is 15 amino acids. CDR1 and CDR2 from the germline V gene are SGHTA and FQGNSA. This chain's CDR3 is CASSSSGTALREQYF. The CDR3 DNA follows: TGTGCCAGCAGCTCCTCCGGGACAGCCCTACGAGAGCAGTACTTC.